These 20 T cell receptor beta chains came from one sample sequenced in a study of regulatory T cells in long-lasting Graves disease. To make TCR beta libraries, researchers used iRepertoire HTBI primers and Arm-PCR of CDR3 regions. TCRdb re-analysed the multiplex PCR reads in MiXCR, keeping a single row per CDR3 protein. The sample has nearly 350,000 distinct CDR3 sequences, roughly a fifth seen once. Time point specified: persistent/refractory GD, antithyroid drugs over 5 years with positive TRAb. The TCR library used RNA extracted from PBMCs. Specimen: peripheral blood mononuclear cells (PBMCs), collected when the disease was refractory, from a patient treated with antithyroid drugs. These receptors were obtained from a female donor with Graves disease.

This clonotype was observed a single time. The chain joins TRBV5-5 to TRBJ2-3; 8 bases align to TRBD2. With V trimmed by 4 bases and J by 2 bases, 6 bases remained unmatched. CDR1 and CDR2 from the germline V gene are SGHKS and YYEKEE (reference sequence). CDR3 size: 15 residues. CDR3 DNA: TGTGCCAGCAGCCGCGGGGGGCGTTACACAGATACGCAGTATTTT. Its protein product is CASSRGGRYTDTQYF.

Ten or more counts support this clonotype. The rearrangement uses TRBV3-1 and TRBJ1-4; TRBD1 matches 9 bases. This CDR3 contains 15 residues. V lost 3 bases to trimming and J lost 5 bases; unmatched junction nucleotides: 4. CDR1 and CDR2 (germline): LGHDT, YNNKEL (reference sequence). CDR3 DNA sequence: TGTGCCAGCAGCCAGGGACAGGGAGCAAATGAAAAACTGTTTTTT. Protein: CASSQGQGANEKLFF.

This clonotype was seen only a few times. The chain links TRBV10-1 to TRBJ2-5; 8 bases match TRBD1. In germline, CDR1 is WNHNN, CDR2 SYGVQD (reference sequence). After removal of 8 bases from V and 3 bases from J, the junction contained 8 bases not matched to a gene. This CDR3 is built from 14 residues. The DNA for the CDR3 is TGCGCCAGCGCTCCGGACAGGGCAAAAGAGACCCAGTACTTC. Its protein is CASAPDRAKETQYF.

There are many counts of this clonotype. The chain employs TRBV2 and TRBJ2-7; TRBD2 matches 9 bases. V shed 5 bases and J 5 bases; nucleotides not matched to a gene: 19. The CDR3 runs to 18 residues. Germline CDR1 SNHLY, CDR2 FYNNEI. The DNA of the CDR3 is TGTGCCAGCAGTAATGGGGCCTATATAGCGGGAGATCCCCACGAGCAGTACTTC. Protein product: CASSNGAYIAGDPHEQYF.

This clonotype was recorded at least ten times. V and J are TRBV28 and TRBJ2-7; 8 bases are a match to TRBD2. V was pared by 7 bases and J by 4 bases, with 9 bases of the junction left unmatched. The CDR3 extends over 14 amino acids. In germline, CDR1 is MDHEN, CDR2 SYDVKM. CDR3 sequence reads: CASTRGGRVYEQYF. The CDR3 region has the DNA TGTGCCAGCACCCGGGGGGGCAGGGTGTACGAGCAGTACTTC.

This clonotype occurred many times. The genes are TRBV9 and TRBJ1-1, with 7 bases that match TRBD1. The CDR3 runs to 14 residues. J gave up 1 base and V 0 bases, and 0 bases lay outside the gene matches. CDR1 is SGDLS and CDR2 is YYNGEE in the germline V gene. CDR3 DNA: TGTGCCAGCAGCGTAGACAGGGGGAACACTGAAGCTTTCTTT. Translation gives CASSVDRGNTEAFF.

Ten or more counts support this clonotype. The chain links TRBV18 to TRBJ2-5, with D possibly being TRBD1 (6 bases). The length of the CDR3 is 13 residues. The V gene lost 3 bases and the J gene lost 3 bases, with 8 bases spanning the gap. Germline loops: CDR1 KGHSH, CDR2 LQKENI. CDR3 nucleotides: TGTGCCAGCTCACCGGACAGAAAAGAGACCCAGTACTTC. Its translation: CASSPDRKETQYF.

V usage is TRBV3-1 and J usage is TRBJ1-6; no clear D gene. This CDR3 has 15 residues. Germline V lookup: CDR1 LGHDT, CDR2 YNNKEL (reference sequence). The ends were cut back, 1 base at V and 4 bases at J, with 8 bases in the middle. The CDR3 coding sequence is TGTGCCAGCAGCCAAGGATATTCATATAATTCACCCCTCCACTTT. This encodes CASSQGYSYNSPLHF.

This clonotype was seen more than once but under ten times. V gene TRBV4-1 combines with J gene TRBJ2-4; D possibly corresponds to TRBD1 (7 bases). CDR3 length equals 15 residues. Trimming pared 0 bases from V and 8 bases from J, leaving 14 bases between. The germline gives CDR1 MGHRA, CDR2 YSYEKL. The CDR3 DNA reads TGCGCCAGCAGCCAAGAAGACAGGGAGGCGGACATTCAGTACTTC. This gives the protein CASSQEDREADIQYF.

This clonotype appeared a few times. The chain has TRBV7-8 and TRBJ2-2, with 14 bases that match TRBD2. The CDR3 is 19 residues long. The germline CDR1 and CDR2 sequences are SGHVS and FQNEAQ. Germline trimming cut 1 base from V and 4 bases from J; bases unmatched to any gene: 8. The CDR3 DNA follows: TGTGCCAGCAGCTTAGGACGACTAGCGGGGGGGCCTAGCACCGGGGAGCTGTTTTTT. Translated, it gives CASSLGRLAGGPSTGELFF. Looking up the rest from reference TRBV7-8 and TRBJ2-2 gives the full variable domain: GAGVSQSPRYKVAKRGQDVALRCDPISGHVSLFWYQQALGQGPEFLTYFQNEAQLDKSGLPSDRFFAERPEGSVSTLKIQRTQQEDSAVYLCASSLGRLAGGPSTGELFFGEGSRLTVL.

The chain employs TRBV7-8 and TRBJ2-3, with D possibly being TRBD2 (6 bases). Trimming removed 5 bases from V and 4 bases from J, with 13 bases in between. Germline V gene sequence: CDR1 SGHVS, CDR2 FQNEAQ. This CDR3 is built from 14 residues. CDR3 in DNA: TGTGCCAGCAGCGCCGGGAGAGTTCCAGATACGCAGTATTTT. Protein sequence: CASSAGRVPDTQYF.

For this clonotype: An end of the junction does not agree with germline; a read error may underlie this. The chain has TRBV30 and TRBJ2-2; 7 nucleotides match TRBD2. The CDR3 totals 17 residues. Germline loops: CDR1 GTSNPN, CDR2 SVGIG (reference sequence). The CDR3: CAWSAGGRLTNPGELFF. The CDR3 nucleotides read TGTGCCTGGAGTGCGGGAGGCCGACTAACGAACCCCGGGGAGCTGTTTTTT.

This clonotype was counted at least ten times. This chain connects TRBV12-3 or TRBV12-4 to TRBJ1-5; unclear D gene. Deletions cut 3 bases from V and 3 bases from J, with 12 bases between. The CDR3 spans 15 residues. CDR3 sequence (DNA): TGTGCCAGCAGTTTCGGGGAACTCTCCAATCAGCCCCAGCATTTT. Protein: CASSFGELSNQPQHF.

Ten or more counts support this clonotype. The chain carries TRBV12-3 or TRBV12-4 and TRBJ1-2, with D unclear. The V end lost 5 bases, the J end lost 4 bases, and 17 bases lay between the germline ends. The CDR3 sequence is 15 residues long. Here the CDR3 DNA reads TGTGCCAGCAGTCCCCCCTCTTTACCTATCTATGGCTACACCTTC. Encoded protein: CASSPPSLPIYGYTF.

This clonotype was detected only once. A far larger clone is off by one base, so a read error is likely. The CDR3 ends on some other residue instead of the conserved phenylalanine or tryptophan, so this is likely a read error. This chain joins TRBV28 and TRBJ2-7; D not certain. Trimming took off 6 bases at V and 3 bases at J, with 6 bases between the two ends. This CDR3 region has 11 residues. Germline-derived CDR1 and CDR2 are MDHEN and SYDVKM. CDR3 loop: CASRDGYEQYL. CDR3 DNA: TGTGCCAGCAGGGACGGCTACGAGCAGTACCTC.

The J gene is TRBJ1-2, the V gene TRBV20-1, with no clear D. Germline-derived CDR1 and CDR2 are DFQATT and SNEGSKA (reference sequence). The V end was cut by 2 bases, the J end by 8 bases, with 15 bases between. The CDR3 covers 13 residues. This CDR3 is CSARRQEEGGYTF. The CDR3 region has the DNA TGCAGTGCTAGAAGGCAGGAGGAAGGCGGCTACACCTTC.

This clonotype was counted only a few times. The V and J genes are TRBV6-1 and TRBJ1-2; no firm D call. V dropped 5 bases and J dropped 5 bases, with 12 bases sitting between them. The CDR3 is made up of 13 amino acids. The germline V gene encodes CDR1 MNHNS and CDR2 SASEGT. In DNA form, the CDR3 reads TGTGCCAGCAGTCACCTAGAAGATTATGGCTACACCTTC. As protein: CASSHLEDYGYTF.

CDR3 nucleotides: TGTGCCAGCAATAGTTTCTCTGGGGCCAACGTCCTGACTTTC. It yields the protein CASNSFSGANVLTF. The rearrangement joins TRBV7-9 to TRBJ2-6; no clear D gene. The CDR3 is 14 amino acids. Trimming removed 7 bases from V and 0 bases from J, with 7 bases in between. The germline V gene has CDR1 SEHNR and CDR2 FQNEAQ (reference sequence).

This clonotype has a handful of counts. This chain connects TRBV18 to TRBJ1-1; no clear D gene. V was trimmed by 2 bases and J by 4 bases, leaving 11 bases between them. CDR1 is KGHSH and CDR2 is LQKENI in the germline V gene. The CDR3 is 14 amino acids. DNA of the CDR3: TGTGCCAGCTCACCAAAGGAGCTGGGCACTGAAGCTTTCTTT. This codes for CASSPKELGTEAFF.

This chain joins TRBV3-1 and TRBJ1-3; D is undetermined. The germline CDR1 and CDR2 sequences are LGHDT and YNNKEL (reference sequence). V lost 1 base, J lost 1 base, and 5 bases lay in between. The CDR3 loop spans 14 amino acids. This CDR3 reads CASSQAESGNTIYF. The CDR3 DNA reads TGTGCCAGCAGCCAAGCTGAATCTGGAAACACCATATATTTT.